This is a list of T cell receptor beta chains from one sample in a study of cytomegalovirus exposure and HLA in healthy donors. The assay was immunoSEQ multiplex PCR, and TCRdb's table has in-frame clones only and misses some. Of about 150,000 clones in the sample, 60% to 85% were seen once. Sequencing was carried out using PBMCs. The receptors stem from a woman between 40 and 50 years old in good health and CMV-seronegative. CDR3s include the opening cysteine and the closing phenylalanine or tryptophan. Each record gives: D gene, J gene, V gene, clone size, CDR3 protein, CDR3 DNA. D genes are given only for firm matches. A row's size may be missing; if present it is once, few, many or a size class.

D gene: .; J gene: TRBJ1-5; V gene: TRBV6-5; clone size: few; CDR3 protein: CASSLTGTQPQHF; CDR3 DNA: TGTGCCAGCAGCTTAACAGGGACCCAGCCCCAGCATTTT
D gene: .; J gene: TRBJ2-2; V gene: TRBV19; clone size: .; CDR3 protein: CASSIGRGYTGELFF; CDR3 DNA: TGTGCCAGTAGTATCGGGCGGGGATACACCGGGGAGCTGTTTTTT
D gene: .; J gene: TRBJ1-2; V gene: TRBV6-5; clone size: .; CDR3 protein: CASSYVLGDYGYTF; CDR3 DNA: TGTGCCAGCAGTTACGTCCTCGGGGACTATGGCTACACCTTC
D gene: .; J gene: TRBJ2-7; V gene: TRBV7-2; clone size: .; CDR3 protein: CASSLEGWGPYEQYF; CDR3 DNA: TGTGCCAGCAGCCTGGAAGGGTGGGGGCCCTACGAGCAGTACTTC
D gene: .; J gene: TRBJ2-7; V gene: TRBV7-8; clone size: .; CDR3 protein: CASSLVRGSYEQYF; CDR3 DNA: TGTGCCAGCAGCTTAGTCAGGGGCTCCTACGAGCAGTACTTC
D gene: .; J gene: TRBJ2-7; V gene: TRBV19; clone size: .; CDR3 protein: CASSIGGGGDEQYF; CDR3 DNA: TGTGCCAGTAGTATAGGTGGGGGCGGCGACGAGCAGTACTTC
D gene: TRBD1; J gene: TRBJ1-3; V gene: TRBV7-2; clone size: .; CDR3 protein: CASSQTGFGNTIYF; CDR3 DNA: TGTGCCAGCAGCCAGACAGGGTTCGGAAACACCATATATTTT
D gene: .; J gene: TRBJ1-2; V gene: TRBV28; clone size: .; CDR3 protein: CASSTPSGQLYGYTF; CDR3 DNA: TGTGCCAGCAGTACCCCGTCAGGACAGCTCTATGGCTACACCTTC
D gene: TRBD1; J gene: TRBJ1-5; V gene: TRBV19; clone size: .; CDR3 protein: CASSTGTDTNFYQPQHF; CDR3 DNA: TGTGCCAGTAGTACCGGGACAGACACGAACTTTTATCAGCCCCAGCATTTT
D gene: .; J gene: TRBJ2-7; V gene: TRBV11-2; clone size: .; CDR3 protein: CASRNWRGPPYEQYF; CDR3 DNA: TGTGCCAGCCGAAATTGGAGGGGACCCCCCTACGAGCAGTACTTC
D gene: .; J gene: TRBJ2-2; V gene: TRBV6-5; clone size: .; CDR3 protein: CASSYPTPGELFF; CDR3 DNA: TGTGCCAGCAGTTACCCTACCCCCGGGGAGCTGTTTTTT
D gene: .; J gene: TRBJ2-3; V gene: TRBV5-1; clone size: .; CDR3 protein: CASMWQGTDTQYF; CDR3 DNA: TGCGCCAGCATGTGGCAGGGCACAGATACGCAGTATTTT
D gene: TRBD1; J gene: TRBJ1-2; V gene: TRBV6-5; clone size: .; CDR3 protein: CASSYRATGSGGYTF; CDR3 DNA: TGTGCCAGCAGTTATCGCGCGACAGGGAGTGGTGGCTACACCTTC
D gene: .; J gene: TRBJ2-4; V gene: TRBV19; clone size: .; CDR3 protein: CASSISGLKNIQYF; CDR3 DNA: TGTGCCAGTAGCATCAGCGGACTCAAAAACATTCAGTACTTC
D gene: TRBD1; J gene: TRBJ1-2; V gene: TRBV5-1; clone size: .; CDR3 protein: CASSPGQGADYGYTF; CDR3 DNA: TGCGCCAGCAGCCCGGGACAGGGGGCTGACTATGGCTACACCTTC
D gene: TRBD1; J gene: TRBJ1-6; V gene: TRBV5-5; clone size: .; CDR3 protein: CASSLVMDRVSPLHF; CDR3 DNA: TGTGCCAGCAGCTTGGTAATGGACAGGGTGTCACCCCTCCACTTT
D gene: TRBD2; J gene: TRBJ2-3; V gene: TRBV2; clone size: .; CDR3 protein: CASSSRGGGTDTQYF; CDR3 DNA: TGTGCCAGCAGTTCGCGGGGAGGGGGCACAGATACGCAGTATTTT
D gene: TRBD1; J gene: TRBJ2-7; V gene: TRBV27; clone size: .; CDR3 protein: CASSSLTGTGIHEQYF; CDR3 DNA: TGTGCCAGCAGTTCTTTAACCGGGACAGGAATACACGAGCAGTACTTC
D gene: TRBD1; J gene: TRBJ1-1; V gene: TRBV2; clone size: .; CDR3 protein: CASNRDSEAFF; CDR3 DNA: TGTGCCAGCAACCGGGACAGTGAAGCTTTCTTT
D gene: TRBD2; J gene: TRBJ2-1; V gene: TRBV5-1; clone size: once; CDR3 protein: CASSNLAGEPPEQFF; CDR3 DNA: TGCGCCAGCAGCAACTTAGCGGGAGAACCCCCTGAGCAGTTCTTC
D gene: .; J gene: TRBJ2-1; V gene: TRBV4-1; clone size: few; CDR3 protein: CASSQIPTRIWSKGFF; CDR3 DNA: TGCGCCAGCAGCCAAATCCCGACTAGGATTTGGTCAAAGGGGTTCTTC
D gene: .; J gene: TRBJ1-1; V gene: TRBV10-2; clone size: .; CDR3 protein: CASSLSSRGTEAFF; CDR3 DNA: TGCGCCAGCAGTTTATCGTCCCGAGGCACTGAAGCTTTCTTT
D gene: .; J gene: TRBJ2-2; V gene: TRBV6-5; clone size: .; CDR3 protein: CASSLRGANTGELFF; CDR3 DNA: TGTGCCAGCAGTCTCAGGGGGGCAAACACCGGGGAGCTGTTTTTT
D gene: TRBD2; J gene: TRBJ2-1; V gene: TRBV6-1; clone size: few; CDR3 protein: CASSEASGGYNEQFF; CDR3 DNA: TGTGCCAGCAGTGAAGCTAGCGGGGGTTACAATGAGCAGTTCTTC
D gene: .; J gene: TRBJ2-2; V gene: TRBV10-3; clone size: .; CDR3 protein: CAISFRDKTNTGELFF; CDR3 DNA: TGTGCCATCAGTTTTCGGGACAAAACGAACACCGGGGAGCTGTTTTTT
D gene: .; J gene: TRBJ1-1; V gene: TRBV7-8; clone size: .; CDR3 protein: CASSLYGKLNTEAFF; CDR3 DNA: TGTGCCAGCAGCTTATACGGGAAACTGAACACTGAAGCTTTCTTT
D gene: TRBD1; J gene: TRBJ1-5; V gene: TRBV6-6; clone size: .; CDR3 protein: CASSSDRVTQPQHF; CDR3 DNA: TGTGCCAGCAGTTCTGACAGGGTTACTCAGCCCCAGCATTTT
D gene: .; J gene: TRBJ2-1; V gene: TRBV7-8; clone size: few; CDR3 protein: CASSLYSGRGSYNEQFF; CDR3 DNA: TGTGCCAGCAGCTTATATTCCGGTCGGGGTTCCTACAATGAGCAGTTCTTC
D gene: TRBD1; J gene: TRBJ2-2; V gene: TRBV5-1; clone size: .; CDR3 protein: CASSSGQAAGELFF; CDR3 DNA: TGCGCCAGCAGCTCCGGACAGGCCGCCGGGGAGCTGTTTTTT
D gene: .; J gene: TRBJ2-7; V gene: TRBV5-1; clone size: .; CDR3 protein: CASSPKGGASYEQYF; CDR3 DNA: TGCGCCAGCAGCCCAAAGGGGGGGGCCTCCTACGAGCAGTACTTC
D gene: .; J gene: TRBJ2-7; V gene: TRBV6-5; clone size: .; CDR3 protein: CASSYSVSSYEQYF; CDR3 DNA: TGTGCCAGCAGTTACTCAGTTAGCTCCTACGAGCAGTACTTC
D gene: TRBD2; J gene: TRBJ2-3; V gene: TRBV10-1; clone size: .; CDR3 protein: CASSESWTSGPDTQYF; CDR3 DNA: TGCGCCAGCAGTGAGTCATGGACTAGCGGGCCAGATACGCAGTATTTT
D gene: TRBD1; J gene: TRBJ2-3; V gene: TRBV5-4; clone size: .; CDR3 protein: CASSSGQLLGTDTQYF; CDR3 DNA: TGTGCCAGCAGCTCGGGACAGCTCCTCGGCACAGATACGCAGTATTTT
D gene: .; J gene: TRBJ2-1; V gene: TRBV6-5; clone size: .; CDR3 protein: CASSYSVLGGSNEQFF; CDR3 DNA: TGTGCCAGCAGTTACTCGGTACTAGGCGGAAGCAATGAGCAGTTCTTC
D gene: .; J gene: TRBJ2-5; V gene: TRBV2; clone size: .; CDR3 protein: CASSPPGAGLRVTQYF; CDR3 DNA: TGTGCCAGCAGTCCCCCTGGAGCGGGCCTCCGAGTGACCCAGTACTTC
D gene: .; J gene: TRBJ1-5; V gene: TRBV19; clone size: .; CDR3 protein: CASSIPGWDNDQPQHF; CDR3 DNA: TGTGCCAGTAGTATCCCGGGGTGGGACAATGATCAGCCCCAGCATTTT
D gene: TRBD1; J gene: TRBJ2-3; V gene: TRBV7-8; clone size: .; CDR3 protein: CASSMRQGQDTQYF; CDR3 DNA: TGTGCCAGCAGTATGAGACAGGGGCAGGATACGCAGTATTTT
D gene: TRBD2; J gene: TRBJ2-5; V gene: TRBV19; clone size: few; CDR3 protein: CASSIGSGRSQETQYF; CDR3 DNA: TGTGCCAGTAGTATAGGGAGCGGGAGGTCCCAGGAGACCCAGTACTTC
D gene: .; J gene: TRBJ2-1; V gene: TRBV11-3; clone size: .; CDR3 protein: CASSQSSGMSRQFF; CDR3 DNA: TGTGCCAGCAGCCAATCTTCAGGGATGAGTCGGCAGTTCTTC
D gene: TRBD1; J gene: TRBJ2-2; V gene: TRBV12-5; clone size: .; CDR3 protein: CASGPRQGRTGELFF; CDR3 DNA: TGTGCTAGTGGTCCCCGACAGGGTAGGACCGGGGAGCTGTTTTTT
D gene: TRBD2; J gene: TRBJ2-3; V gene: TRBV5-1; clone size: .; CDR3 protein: CASSKQPGLAGLTDTQYF; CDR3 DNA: TGCGCCAGCAGCAAGCAACCGGGACTAGCGGGACTCACAGATACGCAGTATTTT
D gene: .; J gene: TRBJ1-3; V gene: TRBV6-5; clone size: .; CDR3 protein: CASRVTGTSGNTIYF; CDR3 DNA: TGTGCCAGCAGAGTAACAGGTACCTCTGGAAACACCATATATTTT
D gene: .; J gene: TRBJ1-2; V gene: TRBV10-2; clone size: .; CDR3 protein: CASSEKRLFHDYTF; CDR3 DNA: TGCGCCAGCAGTGAGAAGCGTCTGTTCCATGACTACACCTTC
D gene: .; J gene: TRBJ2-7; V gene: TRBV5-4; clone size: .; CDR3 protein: CASSPRWNTNPSGEQYF; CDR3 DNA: TGTGCCAGCAGCCCCCGGTGGAACACGAACCCCTCGGGGGAGCAGTACTTC
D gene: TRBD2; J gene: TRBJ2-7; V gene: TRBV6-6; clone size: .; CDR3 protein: CASSSVGGGWYEQYF; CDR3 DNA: TGTGCCAGCAGTTCTGTGGGCGGGGGTTGGTACGAGCAGTACTTC
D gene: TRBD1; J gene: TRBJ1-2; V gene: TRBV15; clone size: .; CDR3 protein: CATSRGTGSGVWVGGYTF; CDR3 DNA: TGTGCCACCAGCAGGGGGACAGGGTCGGGAGTTTGGGTAGGCGGCTACACCTTC
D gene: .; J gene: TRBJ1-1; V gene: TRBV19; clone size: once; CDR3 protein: CASSITSGRVLNTEAFF; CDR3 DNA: TGTGCCAGTAGTATTACATCGGGCAGGGTACTGAACACTGAAGCTTTCTTT
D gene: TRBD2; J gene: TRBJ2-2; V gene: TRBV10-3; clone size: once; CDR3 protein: CAIATRGDANTGELFF; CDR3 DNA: TGTGCCATCGCCACACGGGGGGACGCGAACACCGGGGAGCTGTTTTTT
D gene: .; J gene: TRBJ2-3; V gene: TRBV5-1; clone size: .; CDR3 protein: CASSPGGGGAMDTQYF; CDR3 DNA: TGCGCCAGCAGCCCGGGAGGAGGGGGGGCCATGGATACGCAGTATTTT
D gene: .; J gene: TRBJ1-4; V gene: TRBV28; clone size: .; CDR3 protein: CASSLVSGLKLFF; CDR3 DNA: TGTGCCAGCAGTTTGGTTTCGGGACTAAAACTGTTTTTT
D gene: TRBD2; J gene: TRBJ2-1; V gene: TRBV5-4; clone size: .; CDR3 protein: CASSLGTSGAYNEQFF; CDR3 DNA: TGTGCCAGCAGCTTGGGGACTAGCGGGGCGTACAATGAGCAGTTCTTC
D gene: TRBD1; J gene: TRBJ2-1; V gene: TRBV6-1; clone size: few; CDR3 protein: CASRGTGPHNEQFF; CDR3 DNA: TGTGCCAGCAGGGGGACAGGGCCTCACAATGAGCAGTTCTTC
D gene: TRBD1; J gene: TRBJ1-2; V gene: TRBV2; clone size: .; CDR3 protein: CAQGQGNGYTF; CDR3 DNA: TGTGCCCAGGGACAGGGAAATGGCTACACCTTC